The 11 T cell receptor beta chains reported below all come from one sample, sequenced in a study. One entry per CDR3 protein results from TCRdb running MiXCR on the 5' RACE reads. Among 6,000 to 7,500 distinct CDR3 sequences listed, approximately 73% were seen once. Treg sorting used a CD4+CD25+CD127-/low gate. The sequencing input was tumor-infiltrating Tregs sorted from the breast tumor. Source of these receptors: a female donor with breast cancer.

The J gene is TRBJ1-1, the V gene TRBV5-1, with 9 bases aligning to TRBD1. Per the germline V gene, CDR1 is SGHRS and CDR2 is YFSETQ. Trimming took 3 bases from V and 6 from J; bases not matched to a gene: 3. This CDR3 is built from 13 residues. The CDR3 here is CASSSGQGSEAFF. The CDR3, as DNA: TGCGCCAGCAGCTCGGGACAGGGCTCTGAAGCTTTCTTT.

This chain uses TRBV28 with TRBJ2-7; 7 bases agree with TRBD1. V gave up 5 bases and J gave up 6 bases; unmatched junction bases: 7. The CDR3 totals 13 residues. Germline V gene sequence: CDR1 MDHEN, CDR2 SYDVKM. CDR3 protein: CASSISNRGEQYF. The DNA for the CDR3 is TGTGCCAGCAGTATCTCAAACAGGGGCGAGCAGTACTTC.

The rearrangement joins TRBV7-9 to TRBJ1-1; tentatively, D is TRBD1 (5 bases). Germline CDR1 SEHNR, CDR2 FQNEAQ (reference sequence). V lost 3 bases to trimming and J lost 4 bases, with 12 bases between them. CDR3 length: 14 amino acids. The CDR3 DNA is TGTGCCAGCAGCTTGCGCCGGGGCGGCACTGAAGCTTTCTTT. Protein sequence: CASSLRRGGTEAFF.

The rearrangement links TRBV5-1 to TRBJ2-1, with D possibly TRBD1 on 5 matching bases. CDR3 length: 16 amino acids. Per the germline V gene, CDR1 is SGHRS and CDR2 is YFSETQ. V lost 2 bases to trimming and J lost 6 bases, with 18 bases between them. Here the CDR3 DNA reads TGCGCCAGCAGCTTAGGTAGGACATCCGCCGGCAATGAGCAGTTCTTC. Translated, it gives CASSLGRTSAGNEQFF.

The V gene is TRBV20-1, the J gene TRBJ1-1; no reliable D call. Germline V gene sequence: CDR1 DFQATT, CDR2 SNEGSKA (reference sequence). Trimming pared 6 bases from V and 5 bases from J, leaving 16 bases between. The CDR3 runs 13 residues. Here the CDR3 reads CSAPWAGKTEAFF. The CDR3 DNA follows: TGCAGTGCGCCCTGGGCGGGTAAGACTGAAGCTTTCTTT.

The sample holds a few counts of this clonotype. The chain has TRBV20-1 and TRBJ1-1; D call uncertain. CDR1 and CDR2 (germline): DFQATT, SNEGSKA (reference sequence). V was cut by 6 bases and J by 2 bases, with 7 bases left in between. The CDR3 totals 11 residues. CDR3 sequence reads: CSAGKNTEAFF. In nucleotides, the CDR3 is TGCAGTGCGGGAAAAAACACTGAAGCTTTCTTT.

A few counts support this clonotype. The chain employs TRBV7-3 and TRBJ2-7, with TRBD2 matching 12 bases. The CDR3 length is 15 residues. With V trimmed by 5 bases and J by 2 bases, 4 bases remained unmatched. Germline V gene data show CDR1 as SGHTA and CDR2 as FQGTGA. In nucleotides, the CDR3 is TGTGCCAGCAGCCCCGGACTAGCGGGGACCTACGAGCAGTACTTC. It encodes CASSPGLAGTYEQYF.

The chain recombines TRBV20-1 with TRBJ1-5, with a tentative D call TRBD1 (6 bases). Trimming left V 3 bases short and J 11 bases short, with 11 bases between. Germline assignment: CDR1 DFQATT and CDR2 SNEGSKA (reference sequence). This CDR3 contains 11 residues. CDR3 nucleotides: TGCAGTGCTAGTCAGGGGTATTCCCAGCATTTT. Its translation: CSASQGYSQHF.

V is TRBV6-5 and J is TRBJ1-5, with TRBD1 identical over 7 bases. V trimming: 5 bases; J trimming: 6 bases; junction bases outside the gene matches: 10. CDR3 length equals 15 residues. CDR1 is MNHEY and CDR2 is SVGAGI in the germline V gene. DNA for the CDR3: TGTGCCAGCAGTGGGGCAGGGGGACCCATTCAGCCCCAGCATTTT. The encoded protein is CASSGAGGPIQPQHF.

J is TRBJ2-1 and V is TRBV20-1; 7 nucleotides align to TRBD1. This CDR3 comprises 13 residues. Trimming at V came to 5 bases and at J to 9 bases, leaving 10 bases not matched to a gene. Germline V gene lookup returns CDR1 DFQATT and CDR2 SNEGSKA (reference sequence). The CDR3 loop is CSALRGTAFEQFF. The CDR3 DNA is TGCAGTGCTTTGAGGGGGACAGCTTTTGAGCAGTTCTTC.

This chain joins TRBV6-1 and TRBJ1-5; no definite D call. V was clipped by 2 bases and J by 3 bases, with 5 bases between them. CDR3 length: 13 amino acids. CDR1 MNHNS and CDR2 SASEGT come from the germline V gene. CDR3 in DNA: TGTGCCAGCAGTGAATTACCCAATCAGCCCCAGCATTTT. This codes for CASSELPNQPQHF.